Listed below are T cell receptor beta chains from one sample, sequenced in a study of regulatory T cells in long-lasting Graves disease. TCRdb recomputed calls from the multiplex PCR reads with MiXCR, one row per CDR3 protein. The sample yields about 470,000 distinct CDR3 sequences, roughly a fifth seen once. Sample: peripheral blood mononuclear cells (PBMCs), taken when the disease was refractory, from a patient treated with antithyroid drugs. These TCRs come from a female donor with Graves disease. Both conserved end residues are part of each CDR3. Each record gives: J gene, D gene, clone size, V gene, CDR3 DNA, CDR3 protein. A D gene is named only where the DNA matches it firmly. Clone size is shown for a subset of rows, as once, few, many or a class of expanded clone.

J gene: TRBJ1-5
D gene: TRBD1
clone size: many
V gene: TRBV6-1
CDR3 DNA: TGTGCCAGCACTGAGGGGGCAGGGGGCGCAGGCAATCAGCCCCAGCATTTT
CDR3 protein: CASTEGAGGAGNQPQHF

J gene: TRBJ1-2
D gene: TRBD1
clone size: many
V gene: TRBV7-8
CDR3 DNA: TGTGCCAGCAGCTTAGACGCTTACAGGGGGCTGTATGGCTACACCTTC
CDR3 protein: CASSLDAYRGLYGYTF

J gene: TRBJ2-7
D gene: NA
clone size: NA
V gene: TRBV6-2/TRBV6-3
CDR3 DNA: TGTGCCAGCAGTTTCGGGACTCCTCAAGCGCAGTACTTC
CDR3 protein: CASSFGTPQAQYF

J gene: TRBJ1-5
D gene: NA
clone size: many
V gene: TRBV6-1
CDR3 DNA: TGTGCCAGCAGTGAAGGGGAGGCAAAACAGCCCCAGCATTTT
CDR3 protein: CASSEGEAKQPQHF

J gene: TRBJ1-1
D gene: TRBD1
clone size: NA
V gene: TRBV20-1
CDR3 DNA: TGCAGTGCTAATCCCGGGACAGGGGTGGAAGCTTTCTTT
CDR3 protein: CSANPGTGVEAFF

J gene: TRBJ2-7
D gene: NA
clone size: many
V gene: TRBV6-1
CDR3 DNA: TGTGCCAGCGGAAGGGTCTACGAGCAGTACTTC
CDR3 protein: CASGRVYEQYF

J gene: TRBJ2-7
D gene: NA
clone size: many
V gene: TRBV6-2/TRBV6-3
CDR3 DNA: TGTGCCAGCAGTGAAGTAAGCGCTCAGTCCGCCGAGCAGTACTTC
CDR3 protein: CASSEVSAQSAEQYF

J gene: TRBJ1-1
D gene: TRBD1
clone size: many
V gene: TRBV29-1
CDR3 DNA: TGCAGCGGGATACAGGGGGCTGAAGCTTTCTTT
CDR3 protein: CSGIQGAEAFF

J gene: TRBJ1-2
D gene: TRBD1
clone size: NA
V gene: TRBV24-1
CDR3 DNA: TGTGCCACCAGTGGACAGGGTTTTAACTATGGCTACACCTTC
CDR3 protein: CATSGQGFNYGYTF

J gene: TRBJ1-3
D gene: NA
clone size: NA
V gene: TRBV18
CDR3 DNA: TGTGCCAGCTCACCCGACGGCTACTCTGGAAACACCATATATTTT
CDR3 protein: CASSPDGYSGNTIYF

J gene: TRBJ1-5
D gene: TRBD1
clone size: NA
V gene: TRBV3-1
CDR3 DNA: TGTGCCAGCAGCCAAGTGACAGGGAACAATCAGCCCCAGCATTTT
CDR3 protein: CASSQVTGNNQPQHF

J gene: TRBJ1-2
D gene: NA
clone size: NA
V gene: TRBV7-9
CDR3 DNA: TGTGCCAACAGTCATCCAGACAGTCAAGTGGAAGGCTACACCTTC
CDR3 protein: CANSHPDSQVEGYTF

J gene: TRBJ1-4
D gene: NA
clone size: NA
V gene: TRBV30
CDR3 DNA: TGTGCCTGGAGGGTCCCCGCTAATGAAAAACTGTTTTTT
CDR3 protein: CAWRVPANEKLFF

J gene: TRBJ2-7
D gene: TRBD1
clone size: few
V gene: TRBV7-2
CDR3 DNA: TGTGCCAGCAGCCCCGGGACAGCGGAACGCTACGAGCAGTACTTC
CDR3 protein: CASSPGTAERYEQYF

J gene: TRBJ2-7
D gene: NA
clone size: many
V gene: TRBV7-2
CDR3 DNA: TGTGCCAGCAGCTTGTCGGTAGCGGAAGGATATCAGTACTTC
CDR3 protein: CASSLSVAEGYQYF

J gene: TRBJ1-4
D gene: NA
clone size: NA
V gene: TRBV19
CDR3 DNA: TGTGCCAGTACCAACCTCCCGGGACGGAGAGGCGAAAAACTGTTTTTT
CDR3 protein: CASTNLPGRRGEKLFF

J gene: TRBJ1-1
D gene: NA
clone size: NA
V gene: TRBV16
CDR3 DNA: TGTGCCAGCAGCCAATTTCAGGCGAACACTGAAGCTTTCTTT
CDR3 protein: CASSQFQANTEAFF

J gene: TRBJ1-6
D gene: TRBD1
clone size: many
V gene: TRBV12-3/TRBV12-4
CDR3 DNA: TGTGCCAGCAGGGGGACAGGGGTTTCACCCCTCCACTTT
CDR3 protein: CASRGTGVSPLHF

J gene: TRBJ1-1
D gene: TRBD1
clone size: many
V gene: TRBV28
CDR3 DNA: TGTGCCAGCAGCTTAGGGCAGGGGACAGGGAAAACTTTCTTT
CDR3 protein: CASSLGQGTGKTFF

J gene: TRBJ1-6
D gene: NA
clone size: many
V gene: TRBV7-3
CDR3 DNA: TGTGCCAGCAGCTACGACCGGTTGTCACCCCTCCACTTT
CDR3 protein: CASSYDRLSPLHF

J gene: TRBJ1-1
D gene: NA
clone size: many
V gene: TRBV19
CDR3 DNA: TGTGCCAGTAGCCTTTCTGGACCCTTGAACACTGAAGCTTTCTTT
CDR3 protein: CASSLSGPLNTEAFF

J gene: TRBJ2-5
D gene: TRBD2
clone size: few
V gene: TRBV20-1
CDR3 DNA: TGCAGTGCTAGGGGGCTAGCGGGGGGACTCCAAGAGACCCAGTACTTC
CDR3 protein: CSARGLAGGLQETQYF

J gene: TRBJ2-7
D gene: NA
clone size: few
V gene: TRBV7-9
CDR3 DNA: TGTGCCAGCAGCTTACAGGGTCTACCCCCCTACGAGCAGTACTTC
CDR3 protein: CASSLQGLPPYEQYF

J gene: TRBJ2-3
D gene: NA
clone size: NA
V gene: TRBV27
CDR3 DNA: TGTGCCAGCAGTTTCTTCTCGACGGATACGCAGTATTTT
CDR3 protein: CASSFFSTDTQYF

J gene: TRBJ1-5
D gene: NA
clone size: many
V gene: TRBV28
CDR3 DNA: TGTGCCAGCAGTCCCTCAGTGAATCAGCCCCAGCATTTT
CDR3 protein: CASSPSVNQPQHF

J gene: TRBJ1-5
D gene: TRBD1
clone size: NA
V gene: TRBV6-1
CDR3 DNA: TGTGCCAGCAGTGGGGGACAGGTCAATCAGCCCCAGCATTTT
CDR3 protein: CASSGGQVNQPQHF

J gene: TRBJ2-1
D gene: TRBD1
clone size: NA
V gene: TRBV28
CDR3 DNA: TGTGCCAGCAGTCGGACAGGGTTTGGCAATGAGCAGTTCTTC
CDR3 protein: CASSRTGFGNEQFF

J gene: TRBJ2-2
D gene: TRBD2
clone size: many
V gene: TRBV28
CDR3 DNA: TGTGCCGAAGGTAGCGGGGGGGCCCCTCGAGGGGAGCTGTTTTTT
CDR3 protein: CAEGSGGAPRGELFF

J gene: TRBJ1-1
D gene: TRBD1
clone size: NA
V gene: TRBV14
CDR3 DNA: TGTGCCAGCAGCCAAGACATCACAGGGGGCAACACTGAAGCTTTCTTT
CDR3 protein: CASSQDITGGNTEAFF

J gene: TRBJ1-2
D gene: NA
clone size: few
V gene: TRBV19
CDR3 DNA: TGTGCCAGTAGTGGGCAGTTTTATGGCTACACCTTC
CDR3 protein: CASSGQFYGYTF

J gene: TRBJ1-5
D gene: NA
clone size: NA
V gene: TRBV20-1
CDR3 DNA: TGCAGTGCTAGCCCTTCGGATAGCAATCAGCCCCAGCATTTT
CDR3 protein: CSASPSDSNQPQHF

J gene: TRBJ2-2
D gene: NA
clone size: NA
V gene: TRBV12-3/TRBV12-4
CDR3 DNA: TGTGCCAGCAGCCCGCCTGCCGGGGAGCTGTTTTTT
CDR3 protein: CASSPPAGELFF

J gene: TRBJ2-7
D gene: TRBD1
clone size: few
V gene: TRBV15
CDR3 DNA: TGTGCCACCAGCATAGGGACAGGGACCGAGCAGTACTTC
CDR3 protein: CATSIGTGTEQYF

J gene: TRBJ2-7
D gene: TRBD1
clone size: NA
V gene: TRBV5-4
CDR3 DNA: TGTGCCAGCAGACTTCCAGACGACAGGGAGCACGAGCAGTACTTC
CDR3 protein: CASRLPDDREHEQYF

J gene: TRBJ2-1
D gene: NA
clone size: few
V gene: TRBV6-1
CDR3 DNA: TGTGCCAGCAGAGCGCTAGGAGGACTCTACAATGAGCAGTTCTTC
CDR3 protein: CASRALGGLYNEQFF

J gene: TRBJ2-7
D gene: TRBD2
clone size: many
V gene: TRBV28
CDR3 DNA: TGTGCCAGCAGTTCAAGCGGGGCCCCCTACGAGCAGTACTTC
CDR3 protein: CASSSSGAPYEQYF